This T cell receptor (beta chain) appears in the sequencing data of a study of T-cell reconstitution after alpha-beta-depleted transplantation in children (dated by TCRdb to the mid-2010s). About the study as a whole: Using TCR repertoire profiling, the study quantitatively followed how T-cell immune reconstitution unfolded in children after TCRalphabeta/CD19-depleted allogeneic hematopoietic cell transplantation.

Taken from the germline V gene, the CDR1 and CDR2 loops are SGHTA and FQGNSA. From the cysteine up to the phenylalanine, the CDR3 has a length of 13 residues. Here the CDR3 DNA is all that survives: 39 bases in frame from base 1. At the junction V is shortened by 3 bases and J by 0 bases, with 6 bases in between. Libraries were made using PCR. TCRdb records Illumina HiSeq 2500 as the sequencer. TCR libraries were prepared with molecular barcoding, using unique molecular identifiers to normalize TCRbeta repertoire quantification. TCRdb passed the public sequencing reads through fastp at Q25 and MiXCR, retaining productive beta sequences. Here each entry gathers all rows of one CDR3 protein and keeps the most common genes and DNA. The sample includes some 180,000 distinct CDR3 sequences, with under 8.5% observed a single time. The top ten clonotypes cover 5.5% to 6.5% of the sample. General findings and caveats noted by the study authors: The high TCRbeta diversity at day 60 in some patients was ascribed to recipient T cells and intrathymic progenitors that had survived conditioning. Hyperexpanded clone frequencies declined over subsequent months; after one year, T-cell counts and TCRbeta diversity were mostly attributed to newly produced T cells. The apparently early recovery of alphabetaT-cell counts about two months after transplant reportedly depended on only several hundred rapidly expanded clones that came from non-depleted graft cells.

This clonotype appeared many times. Its antigen is currently not known. Qualities for individual bases were not recorded, and no much larger clone is one base off. The meaning of the sample's treatment or condition label: allogeneic hematopoietic cell transplantation with graft depleted of TCRalphabeta T cells and CD19 B cells. The children who served as transplant recipients had been given grafts of TCRalphabeta/CD19-depleted allogeneic hematopoietic cells. The material was PBMCs, obtained before TCRalphabeta/CD19-depleted stem cell transplant. The sequence links TRBV7-2 to TRBJ2-7, with the D gene not confidently named. This clonotype was sampled from a boy aged 2 to 10 with acute lymphoblastic leukemia, due to receive a stem cell transplant. At the DNA level, the sequence is TGTGCCAGCAGCTTCGCAAGCTCCTACGAGCAGTACTTC. Its protein is CASSFASSYEQYF.